Described below is a single T cell receptor beta chain sequence and its context. The antigen remains undetermined. This sample was included in a study of T-cell memory formation after mild COVID-19. Germline CDR1 is MDHEN and CDR2 is SYDVKM. Trimming removed 6 bases from V and 7 bases from J; junction bases left unmatched: 8. The CDR3 contains 14 residues. Study-wide results and limits: Later expanders leaned CD4+, whereas clones that contracted between day 15 and 85 were balanced CD4/CD8.

TCRdb passed the 5' RACE reads through MiXCR, listing each CDR3 protein once. The data contain 350,000 to 450,000 distinct CDR3 sequences, around 14% of them seen just once; the ten biggest clones take up approximately 20%. Sequenced input: PBMCs or a T cell subset sorted from them (not recorded which). This receptor was taken from a man aged 18 to 30 who had mild COVID-19 (a few samples of this study predate the infection). Cell type and time point are not known. The chain carries TRBV28 and TRBJ1-1; TRBD1 agrees at 10 bases. This CDR3 reads CASSQTGGGVEAFF. CDR3 coding DNA: TGTGCCAGCAGCCAGACAGGGGGCGGCGTTGAAGCTTTCTTT.